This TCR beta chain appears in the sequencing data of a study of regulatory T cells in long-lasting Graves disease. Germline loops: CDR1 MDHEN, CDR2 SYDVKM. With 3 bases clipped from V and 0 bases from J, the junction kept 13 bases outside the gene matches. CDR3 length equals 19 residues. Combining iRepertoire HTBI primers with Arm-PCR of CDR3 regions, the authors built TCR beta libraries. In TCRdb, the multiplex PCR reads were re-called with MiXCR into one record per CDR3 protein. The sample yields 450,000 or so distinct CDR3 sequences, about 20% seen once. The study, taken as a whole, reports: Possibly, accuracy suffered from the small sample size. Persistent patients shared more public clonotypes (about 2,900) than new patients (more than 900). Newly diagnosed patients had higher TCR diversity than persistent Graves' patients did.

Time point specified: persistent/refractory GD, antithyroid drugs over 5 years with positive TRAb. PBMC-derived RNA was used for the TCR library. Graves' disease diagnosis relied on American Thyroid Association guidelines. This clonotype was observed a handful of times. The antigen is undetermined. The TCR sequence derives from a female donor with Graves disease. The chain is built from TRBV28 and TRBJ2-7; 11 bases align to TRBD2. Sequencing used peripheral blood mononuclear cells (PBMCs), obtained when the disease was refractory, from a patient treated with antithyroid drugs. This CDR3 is CASSFLGLAANNGSYEQYF. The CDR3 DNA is TGTGCCAGCAGTTTTCTGGGACTAGCGGCTAACAACGGCTCCTACGAGCAGTACTTC.